This TCR beta chain is drawn from a study of identical twins. Overall study results and limits: Out-of-frame alpha sequences shared between twins exhibited an excess of low generation probability. There is a chance that invariant MAIT and iNKT cells partially muddied zero-insertion analyses.

From germline, CDR1 is ENHRY and CDR2 SYGVKD. The V end lost 4 bases, the J end lost 1 base, and 7 bases lay between the germline ends. The CDR3 totals 13 residues. No donor was unhealthy or non-Caucasian. TCRdb recomputed calls from the 5' RACE reads with MiXCR, one row per CDR3 protein. The sample holds around 470,000 distinct CDR3 sequences; approximately 15% are singletons and the top ten take roughly 0.56%. This clonotype was seen many times. Its antigen is as yet unknown. These sequences were also reported in another study, on yellow fever vaccine responses in identical twins.

Sequencing was done on a sample of CD4+ T cells sorted from blood. The sequence derives from a woman aged 18-29 years in good health. The chain carries TRBV10-3 and TRBJ1-1; D remains ambiguous. CDR3: CAISGTGNTEAFF. CDR3 nucleotides: TGTGCCATCAGTGGGACGGGGAACACTGAAGCTTTCTTT.